Here is one T cell receptor (beta chain) with its context. Its antigen is currently unknown. The data were taken from a study of yellow fever vaccine responses in identical twins. General study results and limits: In identical twins, vaccine T cell responses appeared partly shared and partly individual.

TCRdb recomputed calls from the RT-PCR reads with MiXCR, one row per CDR3 protein. The repertoire holds about 4,800 distinct CDR3 sequences, with 75% to 85% as singletons. Trimming took 0 bases from V and 6 from J; bases not matched to a gene: 1. Germline assignment: CDR1 MRHNA and CDR2 SNTAGT. The CDR3 length is 15 residues. The sequence derives from a woman aged 18-29 years who received the yellow fever vaccine. This chain connects TRBV6-4 to TRBJ2-1; 11 bases align to TRBD2. This specimen was T cells from blood (PBMCs), unsorted or a sorted subset (not recorded which), taken before or after yellow fever vaccination (not recorded which). The CDR3 DNA sequence: TGTGCCAGCAGTGACTCTACTAGCGGGAGCAATGAGCAGTTCTTC. Its protein is CASSDSTSGSNEQFF.